This entry is about one T cell receptor (beta chain). What this receptor recognizes is not known. The junction differs from germline at one of its ends, possibly a read error. These data come from a study of T-cell memory formation after mild COVID-19 (dated by TCRdb to about 2021). Some background on the complete study: TCR sequence clusters from the two donors were found to be largely donor specific. In a couple of donors, T-cell clones that expanded and contracted after mild COVID-19 were followed by sequencing TCRalpha and TCRbeta repertoires longitudinally. Two young, previously healthy adult volunteers made up the cohort, one male and one female.

The run used an Illumina NovaSeq 6000. cDNA libraries for TCRalpha and TCRbeta were prepared by 5'RACE using constant-segment primers, with sample barcodes and unique molecular identifiers added. RNA was extracted from every sample with Trizol reagent. Libraries were amplified in two PCR steps, with a second sample barcode and Illumina TruSeq adapters added in the second step. Sequencing of libraries was performed on an Illumina NovaSeq with 2 x 150 bp paired-end reads. In the paper's pipeline: Reads were demultiplexed and collapsed into UMI-guided consensus sequences with migec v1.2.7. With mixcr v2.1.11, UMI consensuses were aligned to TRA and TRB V and J templates and assembled into clonotypes. Clonotypes were classified as expanded or contracted when called significant by both edgeR and NoisET, with noise models trained on biological replicates. For edgeR calls, a false discovery rate-adjusted p below 0.01 and a log2 fold-change threshold of 1 were applied. As an exploratory analysis of dynamics, max-normalized trajectories of the 1000 most abundant clonotypes were examined with PCA combined with hierarchical clustering. Separately sequenced CD4+ and CD8+ repertoires were used to assign the CD4 or CD8 phenotype of responding clones. TCRdb trimmed the raw reads at Q25, called clones with MiXCR and kept productive beta chains. Entries are consolidated by CDR3 protein sequence, retaining the most common genes and DNA. Here the V and J calls rest on TCRdb's processing, not on the authors' analysis. The sample table holds 300,000 to 350,000 distinct CDR3 sequences, of which approximately 14% were seen once. In total, the top ten clones hold roughly 23% of the sample.

Ficoll-Paque density gradient centrifugation was used to isolate PBMCs. Overall study outcomes, separate from this receptor: Some responding clones were found in pre-infection memory, which suggests that pre-existing cross-reactive memory T cells took part in the SARS-CoV-2 response. Clones contracting from day 15 to 85 had balanced CD4/CD8 phenotypes, while a second wave expanding from day 15 to 37 was biased towards CD4+. SARS-CoV-2 specificity was not confirmed for the second-wave clones peaking on day 37. Contracting CD4+ clones were found mainly in CM and EM memory subsets, while CD8+ clones were enriched in EMRA. The study covered only a couple of mild cases, and larger cohorts including severe cases with pre-infection samples were considered necessary.

The sequence came from a man aged 18 to 29 who had mild COVID-19 (a few samples of this study predate the infection). The sample titles of this study are shuffled in the database, so cell type and time point are left out; the donor was told from shared clones. What was sequenced was PBMCs or a T cell subset sorted from them (not recorded which).

Here the CDR3 is given as CSFDTYSYNEQFF. The bases read TGCAGCTTTGACACCTACTCCTACAATGAGCAGTTCTTC. The rearranged chain carries TRBV29-1 and TRBJ2-1; the D gene is unclear. The germline V gene specifies SQVTM as CDR1 and ANQGSEA as CDR2. Taken from cysteine to phenylalanine, the CDR3 has 13 residues. The kept DNA is CDR3 alone, 39 bases in frame from the first base.